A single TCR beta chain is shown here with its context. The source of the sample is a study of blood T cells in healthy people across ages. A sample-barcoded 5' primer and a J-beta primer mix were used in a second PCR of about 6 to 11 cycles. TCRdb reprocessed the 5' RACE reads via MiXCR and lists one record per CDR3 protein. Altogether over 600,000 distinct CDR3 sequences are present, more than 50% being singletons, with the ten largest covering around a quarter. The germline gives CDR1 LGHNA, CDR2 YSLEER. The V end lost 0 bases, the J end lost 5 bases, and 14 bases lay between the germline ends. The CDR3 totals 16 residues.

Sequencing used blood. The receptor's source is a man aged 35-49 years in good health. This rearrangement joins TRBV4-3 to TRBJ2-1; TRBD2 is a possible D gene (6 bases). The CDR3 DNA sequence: TGCGCCAGCAGCCAAGATCGGGGGAGAGTTGACAATGAGCAGTTCTTC. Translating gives CASSQDRGRVDNEQFF.